This TCR beta chain appears in the sequencing data of a study of control samples from healthy donors and cancer patients. Generated by immunoSEQ multiplex PCR, the TCRdb table keeps only in-frame clones and is missing some. Among around 250,000 clones listed, about 80% were seen once. CDR3 length: 13 amino acids. CDR1 and CDR2 (germline): MNHEY, SVGAGI. Trimming removed 8 bases at V and 6 bases at J, with 14 bases between. The receptor was isolated from a woman aged 55-70 years with lung cancer. The J gene is TRBJ1-5, the V gene TRBV6-5, with a possible D match to TRBD1 (5 bases). Material: PBMCs. CDR3 loop: CASAWMGGQPQHF. Written as DNA, the CDR3 is TGTGCCAGCGCGTGGATGGGGGGTCAGCCCCAGCATTTT.